This T cell receptor beta chain was documented in a study of post-analysis software for immune sequencing data. Study summary: Relapsing-remitting, secondary progressive and progressive-relapsing multiple sclerosis courses were included.

This clonotype turned up a few times. Its antigen is still unknown. Sequencing libraries made from TCR beta cDNA carried unique molecular identifiers. TCRdb called the PCR reads again in MiXCR, with one record for every CDR3 protein. The table has about 200,000 distinct CDR3 sequences, over 25% seen once; the top ten hold 3% to 3.5%. Per the germline V gene, CDR1 is SGHRS and CDR2 is YFSETQ. The CDR3 is 14 residues long. V was clipped by 4 bases and J by 3 bases, with 14 bases between them. Notes on the study in general: For normalized Chao1 diversity, multiple sclerosis patients scored significantly lower than controls did. F-measure co-clustering was strong for batch-matched samples. Roughly 5 TRBV segments occurring more often in patients than controls included TRBV5-6, TRBV5-1 and TRBV20-1.

The sample comprised blood. This TCR was sampled from a girl younger than 18 with multiple sclerosis. The chain couples TRBV5-1 to TRBJ2-7; tentative D call: TRBD2 (5 bases). The CDR3 reads CASSVARGFYEQYF. The CDR3 nucleotides are TGCGCCAGCAGCGTCGCACGGGGTTTCTACGAGCAGTACTTC.